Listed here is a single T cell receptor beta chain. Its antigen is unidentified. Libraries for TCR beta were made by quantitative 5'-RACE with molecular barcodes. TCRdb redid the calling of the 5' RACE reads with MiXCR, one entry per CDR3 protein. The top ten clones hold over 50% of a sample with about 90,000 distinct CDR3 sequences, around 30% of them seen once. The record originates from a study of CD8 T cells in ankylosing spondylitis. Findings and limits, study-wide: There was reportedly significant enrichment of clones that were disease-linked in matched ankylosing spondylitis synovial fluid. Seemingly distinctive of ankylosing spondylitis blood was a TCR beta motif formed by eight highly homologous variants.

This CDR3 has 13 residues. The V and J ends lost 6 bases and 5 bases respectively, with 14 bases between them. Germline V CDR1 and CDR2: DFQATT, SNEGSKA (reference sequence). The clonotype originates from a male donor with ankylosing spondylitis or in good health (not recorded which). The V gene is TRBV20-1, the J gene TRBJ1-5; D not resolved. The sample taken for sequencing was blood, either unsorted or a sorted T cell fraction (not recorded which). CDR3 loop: CSAPKLGDQPQHF. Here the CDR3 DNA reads TGCAGTGCCCCGAAGCTGGGCGATCAGCCCCAGCATTTT.